Following are 12 T cell receptor beta chains from one sample sequenced in a study of blood T cell repertoires in COVID-19. Here immunoSEQ multiplex PCR was the method, and the copy in TCRdb shows in-frame clones only, minus some. The sample carries about 160,000 clones, about three quarters recorded once. Sequenced sample: peripheral blood. These receptors originate from a man between 60 and 70 years old with acute or convalescent COVID-19.

This chain connects TRBV2 to TRBJ1-5; no reliable D call. The germline gives CDR1 SNHLY, CDR2 FYNNEI. V was clipped by 3 bases and J by 2 bases, with 5 bases between them. This CDR3 is built from 13 residues. CDR3 bases: TGTGCCAGCAGTGAGCGGGGCAATCAGCCCCAGCATTTT. It is translated as CASSERGNQPQHF.

In DNA, the CDR3 is TGCGCCAGCAGCTTGGATCCAGAGGGATACTACGAGCAGTACTTC. This sequence encodes CASSLDPEGYYEQYF. The gene calls are TRBV5-1 and TRBJ2-7; weak D call: TRBD2 (5 bases). Germline lookup yields CDR1 SGHRS and CDR2 YFSETQ. The CDR3 contains 15 residues. Trimming left V 0 bases short and J 3 bases short, with 13 bases between. The whole variable domain, filled in from reference TRBV5-1 and TRBJ2-7, reads KAGVTQTPRYLIKTRGQQVTLSCSPISGHRSVSWYQQTPGQGLQFLFEYFSETQRNKGNFPGRFSGRQFSNSRSEMNVSTLELGDSALYLCASSLDPEGYYEQYFGPGTRLTVT.

This rearrangement joins TRBV4-1 to TRBJ2-5; the D is unclear. V lost 4 bases, J lost 1 base, and 10 bases lay in between. The CDR3 is 14 amino acids. CDR1 MGHRA and CDR2 YSYEKL come from the germline V gene. For the CDR3, the DNA is TGCGCCAGCAGCCCAACAGACCTCCAAGAGACCCAGTACTTC. It translates to CASSPTDLQETQYF.

The gene calls are TRBV25-1 and TRBJ1-2; D is unclear. The CDR3 runs to 13 residues. Trimming shortened V by 3 bases and J by 4 bases, and 9 bases separated the two germline ends. The germline CDR1 and CDR2 sequences are MGHDK and SYGVNS. CDR3 amino acids: CASSDSGIYGYTF. The CDR3 nucleotides read TGTGCCAGCAGTGATTCGGGGATCTATGGCTACACCTTC.

This clone was observed a few times. In DNA, the CDR3 is TGTGCCTGGGGCCCCGGGACAATGTACGAGCAGTACTTC. Protein product: CAWGPGTMYEQYF. The rearrangement links TRBV30 to TRBJ2-7; a weak D match, TRBD1 (6 bases). Deletions cut 5 bases from V and 4 bases from J, with 15 bases between. CDR3 length: 13 amino acids. Germline CDR1 and CDR2: GTSNPN and SVGIG (reference sequence).

This clone was seen only once. The chain uses TRBV5-1 and TRBJ2-1, with 11 bases lining up with TRBD2. Germline CDR1 is SGHRS and CDR2 is YFSETQ. The CDR3 loop spans 15 amino acids. The V and J ends lost 5 bases and 5 bases, in that order; junction bases with no gene match: 6. CDR3 protein: CASRDSGGVHNEQFF. The CDR3 region has the DNA TGCGCCAGCAGGGATAGCGGGGGGGTTCACAATGAGCAGTTCTTC.

V usage is TRBV9 and J usage is TRBJ1-2; D may be TRBD1 (5 bases). CDR1 and CDR2 (germline): SGDLS, YYNGEE. Deletions cut 3 bases from V and 9 bases from J, with 18 bases between. The CDR3 runs 14 residues. The CDR3 sequence is CASSANFGGDRYTF. The DNA of the CDR3 is TGTGCCAGCAGCGCAAACTTTGGGGGGGATCGCTACACCTTC.

The V and J genes are TRBV11-2 and TRBJ2-7; 9 nucleotides match TRBD2. In germline, CDR1 is SGHAT, CDR2 FQNNGV. The CDR3 contains 13 residues. V lost 3 bases and J lost 3; bases outside the gene matches: 0. CDR3 region: CASSFSGGYEQYF. The CDR3 DNA is TGTGCCAGCAGCTTTAGCGGGGGCTACGAGCAGTACTTC.

This chain links TRBV5-4 with TRBJ2-7, with 8 bases identical to TRBD1. Unmatched junction bases numbered 17, after V lost 7 bases and J lost 5 bases. This CDR3 has 16 amino acids. Germline V lookup: CDR1 SGHNT, CDR2 YYREEE (reference sequence). In nucleotides, the CDR3 is TGTGCCAGCCCTCCCCCCCCAGGGGGCGCTTACGACGAGCAGTACTTC. Its protein product is CASPPPPGGAYDEQYF.

The V call is TRBV30, the J call TRBJ1-2; 7 bases line up with TRBD1. Germline CDR1 is GTSNPN and CDR2 is SVGIG (reference sequence). This CDR3 region has 13 residues. J was trimmed by 5 bases and V by 2 bases; bases with no gene match: 5. In DNA form, the CDR3 reads TGTGCCTGGAGTACACAGGGGAGGTATGGCTACACCTTC. Translation gives CAWSTQGRYGYTF.

The genes are TRBV28 and TRBJ1-2, with D unclear. The ends were cut back, 6 bases at V and 8 bases at J, with 7 bases in the middle. Germline values: CDR1 MDHEN, CDR2 SYDVKM. The CDR3 is 10 amino acids. The CDR3 region is CASRGGGYTF. The CDR3 DNA sequence: TGTGCCAGCAGGGGAGGAGGCTACACCTTC.

The chain couples TRBV5-1 to TRBJ2-7; a weak D match, TRBD2 (5 bases). The CDR3 has 15 amino acids. Germline CDR1 reads SGHRS; CDR2 reads YFSETQ. V was trimmed by 0 bases and J by 1 base, leaving 11 bases between them. The CDR3 loop is CASSLGGGSSYEQYF. CDR3 nucleotide sequence: TGCGCCAGCAGCTTGGGTGGAGGATCTTCCTACGAGCAGTACTTC.